Shown below are 9 T cell receptor beta chains from a single sample sequenced in a study of shared clonotypes between healthy human individuals. TCRdb's table, derived via immunoSEQ multiplex PCR, lists solely in-frame clones and lacks some. Of around 2,000,000 clones in the sample, approximately 95% were seen once. Naive CD8 cells lacked CD45RO, underwent positive selection for CCR7 and left out terminally differentiated effector memory CD45RA+ cells. Sequences were obtained from naive CD8+ T cells sorted from blood. Receptor source: a man aged 18 to 30 in good health.

Worth noting for this clone: Other DNA variants within this sample encode the same CDR3. The J gene is TRBJ2-1, the V gene TRBV9; D may be TRBD2 (5 bases). V was pared by 3 bases and J by 4 bases, with 8 bases between. The length of the CDR3 is 13 residues. The germline V gene encodes CDR1 SGDLS and CDR2 YYNGEE. The chain's CDR3 is CASSADSYNEQFF. CDR3 DNA: TGTGCCAGCAGCGCGGACTCGTACAATGAGCAGTTCTTC.

The chain joins TRBV7-8 to TRBJ2-5; 7 positions agree with TRBD2. From germline, CDR1 is SGHVS and CDR2 FQNEAQ. The CDR3 totals 15 residues. V dropped 5 bases and J dropped 5; count of bases not matched to a gene: 11. The CDR3 region has the DNA TGTGCCAGCAGCCCTGAAGGGAGGGAACGGGAGACCCAGTACTTC. This gives the protein CASSPEGRERETQYF.

The chain has TRBV7-9 and TRBJ2-7; D call uncertain. The CDR3 has 11 residues. The V end lost 8 bases, the J end lost 0 bases, and 5 bases lay between the germline ends. Germline CDR1 is SEHNR and CDR2 is FQNEAQ (reference sequence). CDR3 sequence: CASVGSYEQYF. CDR3 DNA sequence: TGTGCCAGCGTCGGCTCCTACGAGCAGTACTTC.

The chain uses TRBV5-1 and TRBJ2-7, with 9 bases fitting TRBD1. This CDR3 is built from 14 residues. V lost 4 bases, J lost 3 bases, and 5 bases stayed unmatched. The germline CDR1 and CDR2 sequences are SGHRS and YFSETQ. CDR3 residues: CASSPGTGNYEQYF. Written as DNA, the CDR3 is TGCGCCAGCAGCCCCGGGACAGGGAACTACGAGCAGTACTTC.

This rearrangement joins TRBV19 to TRBJ1-1, with no clear D. Deletions cut 6 bases from V and 2 bases from J, with 10 bases between. The germline V gene has CDR1 LNHDA and CDR2 SQIVND (reference sequence). The CDR3 loop spans 13 amino acids. CDR3 nucleotide sequence: TGTGCCAGTAGCCCTGGACCCAACACTGAAGCTTTCTTT. Translating gives CASSPGPNTEAFF.

V is TRBV29-1 and J is TRBJ2-7; 7 positions agree with TRBD2. The V and J ends lost 7 bases and 5 bases, in that order; junction bases with no gene match: 8. Germline CDR1 and CDR2: SQVTM and ANQGSEA. This CDR3 is built from 12 residues. The CDR3 region has the DNA TGCAGCGCCTTGGGGGGGGAGGACGAGCAGTACTTC. This sequence encodes CSALGGEDEQYF.

In regard to this clone: At the DNA level, this CDR3 is encoded by other sequences in the same sample as well. CDR3 coding DNA: TGTGCCAGCAGTGAGCTGAGCTCCTATAATTCACCCCTCCACTTT. Amino acid sequence: CASSELSSYNSPLHF. The chain uses TRBV6-1 and TRBJ1-6, with unresolved D. V was pared by 3 bases and J by 0 bases, with 6 bases between. Germline CDR1 and CDR2: MNHNS and SASEGT. The CDR3 consists of 15 residues.

The chain uses TRBV28 and TRBJ2-5; D possibly corresponds to TRBD1 (5 bases). V lost 6 bases, J lost 4 bases, and 15 bases lay in between. The length of the CDR3 is 14 residues. The germline V gene encodes CDR1 MDHEN and CDR2 SYDVKM. For the CDR3, the DNA is TGTGCCAGCAGACCGATAGACACAGGAGAGACCCAGTACTTC. Amino acids: CASRPIDTGETQYF.

The rearrangement joins TRBV9 to TRBJ2-7, with TRBD2 matching 8 bases. Germline trimming cut 6 bases from V and 3 bases from J; bases unmatched to any gene: 11. The CDR3 has 15 residues. Germline V gene data show CDR1 as SGDLS and CDR2 as YYNGEE. Written as DNA, the CDR3 is TGTGCCAGCACCCCGGGCGGGAGGTCCGACTACGAGCAGTACTTC. This sequence encodes CASTPGGRSDYEQYF. The full variable domain, with the rest looked up from reference TRBV9 and TRBJ2-7, is DSGVTQTPKHLITATGQRVTLRCSPRSGDLSVYWYQQSLDQGLQFLIQYYNGEERAKGNILERFSAQQFPDLHSELNLSSLELGDSALYFCASTPGGRSDYEQYFGPGTRLTVT.